The sequence of this TCR beta chain was determined in a study of T cells after yellow fever vaccination (dated by TCRdb to about 2019). Broadly, across the study: The SMART-Seq v4 Ultra Low Input RNA kit was used to prepare libraries from fractions with low cell numbers. To follow T-cell clones before and after primary and booster YFV17D yellow fever vaccination, bulk TCR alpha and beta repertoires were sequenced over time. Two healthy male donors, one aged 18 to 30 and one aged 30 to 40 years, made up the cohort. Blood samples were taken at several timepoints before and after primary and secondary immunization, and bulk PBMC replicates and cell subsets were isolated.

This sample's treatment or condition label indicates: live attenuated yellow fever vaccine strain. PBMCs were isolated from peripheral blood using a standard Ficoll-Paque protocol. CD4 and CD8 T-cell fractions were isolated with Dynabeads CD4 and CD8 positive selection kits. TriZol was used to extract RNA from bulk PBMCs, from CD4 and CD8 fractions, and from dextramer-positive and dextramer-negative fractions. On the study overall, not on this receptor specifically: Compared with the primary T-cell response, the secondary T-cell response was faster but weaker, reaching its peak on day 5 rather than on day 15. Most clones expanded after primary vaccination (96% of CD4 and 80% to 90% of CD8) were re-detected after the booster, suggesting that broad memory maintenance occurred. A small fraction of clonotypes showed up in both the CD4 and CD8 compartments, probably as a result of convergent recombination. Because the study included only a couple of donors, the extent to which the findings can be generalized is limited. Because abundant contaminating clonotypes from the bulk population could be contained in FACS-sorted repertoires, computational filtering was required.

TCR cDNA was made using 5'RACE template switching, a step that added a universal primer site and unique molecular identifiers. Priming for cDNA synthesis came from both the TCR alpha and TCR beta constant segments. Two PCR steps were used to amplify libraries, with sample barcodes and sequencing adapters being added in the second step. Sequencing of the libraries was done on either Illumina HiSeq 2500 (2x100 bp) or NovaSeq (2x150 bp). The authors processed their data as follows. MIGEC was used to demultiplex reads and collapse the reads into UMI consensus sequences, and MiXCR was used for V(D)J alignment. Using edgeR on replicate PBMC samples, clonotypes were called vaccine-responding if FDR was below 0.01 and the log2 fold change was above 5 up to day 15. CD4 or CD8 identity was assigned to each bulk clonotype according to whether the clonotype was present at higher abundance in the sequenced CD4 repertoire or the sequenced CD8 repertoire. TCRdb reworked the public reads: Q25 trimming with fastp, MiXCR clone assembly, productive beta chains retained. Entries are consolidated by CDR3 protein sequence, retaining the most common genes and DNA. TCRdb, not the original authors, processed these V and J calls. Counted in this sample were 170,000 or so distinct CDR3 sequences; about 6.2% of them appeared once. Less than 3.5% of the sample belongs to the ten largest clones.

The CDR3 goes from the cysteine to the phenylalanine over 15 residues. Only the CDR3 part of the read is kept: 45 bases, read in frame from the first base. CDR1 is given as SGDLS and CDR2 as YYNGEE, both from the germline V gene. Clipping removes 0 bases from V and 4 bases from J, with 4 as the unmatched junction base count. This clonotype was recorded at least ten times. Its antigen is currently not known. Per-base qualities were not stored, and no clone one base away is much larger. The chain employs TRBV9 and TRBJ1-1, and 9 junction bases match TRBD1. This specimen was CD4+ T cells sorted from PBMCs, taken on the day of the first yellow fever vaccination. The source is a man aged 18 to 30 who received the YFV17D yellow fever vaccine. The DNA sequence reads TGTGCCAGCAGCGTAGGGGGGACAGGGACCACTGAAGCTTTCTTT. This translates into CASSVGGTGTTEAFF.